Below, 2 T cell receptor beta chains from the same sample are listed, as sequenced in a study of cytomegalovirus exposure and HLA in healthy donors. The assay was immunoSEQ multiplex PCR, and TCRdb's table has in-frame clones only and misses some. Found here are about 110,000 clones, around nine tenths of them singletons; the top ten hold roughly 1.4%. The sample comprised PBMCs. These receptors came from a woman aged 25 to 39 in good health and CMV-seropositive.

The chain links TRBV7-9 to TRBJ2-3; 9 bases align to TRBD2. In germline, CDR1 is SEHNR, CDR2 FQNEAQ (reference sequence). CDR3 length equals 16 residues. J was trimmed by 2 bases and V by 1 base; bases with no gene match: 4. The CDR3 loop reads CASSLVSSGNTDTQYF. In DNA, the CDR3 is TGTGCCAGCAGCTTAGTGTCTAGCGGGAACACAGATACGCAGTATTTT.

This chain connects TRBV7-8 to TRBJ1-1; D not certain. CDR1 and CDR2 (germline): SGHVS, FQNEAQ. The CDR3 is 13 amino acids. Trimming left V 1 base short and J 4 bases short, with 7 bases between. The CDR3 reads CASSLERSTEAFF. CDR3 DNA sequence: TGTGCCAGCAGCTTAGAGCGGAGCACTGAAGCTTTCTTT.